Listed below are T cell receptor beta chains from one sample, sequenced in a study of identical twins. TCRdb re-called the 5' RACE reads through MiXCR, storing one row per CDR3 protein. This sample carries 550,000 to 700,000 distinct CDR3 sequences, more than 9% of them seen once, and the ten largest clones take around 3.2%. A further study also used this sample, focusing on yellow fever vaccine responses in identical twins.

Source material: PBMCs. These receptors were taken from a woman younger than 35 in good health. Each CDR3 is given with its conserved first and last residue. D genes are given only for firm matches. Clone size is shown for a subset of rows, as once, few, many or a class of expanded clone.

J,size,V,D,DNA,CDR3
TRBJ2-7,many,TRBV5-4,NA,TGTGCCAGCAGCTTGGGGGCACCCCGAGACGAGCAGTACTTC,CASSLGAPRDEQYF
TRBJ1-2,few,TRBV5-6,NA,TGTGCCAGCAGCATATTAGACAGGACTAACTATGGCTACACCTTC,CASSILDRTNYGYTF
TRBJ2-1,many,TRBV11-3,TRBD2,TGTGCCAGCAGCTTAGGGACTAGCGGCAATGAGCAGTTCTTC,CASSLGTSGNEQFF
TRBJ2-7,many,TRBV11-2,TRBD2,TGTGCCAGCAGCCCCCCTAGACTAGCGGGAGGGAGGGCCTACGAGCAGTACTTC,CASSPPRLAGGRAYEQYF
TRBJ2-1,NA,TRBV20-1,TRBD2,TGCAGTGCTAGGGATACCTTGGGGGGGGAGCAGTTCTTC,CSARDTLGGEQFF
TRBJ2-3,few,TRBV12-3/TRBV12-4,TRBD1,TGTGCCAGCAGGGGTACAGGGGGAGCTACGCAGTATTTT,CASRGTGGATQYF
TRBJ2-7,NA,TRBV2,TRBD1,TGTGCCAGCAGTCCCCCGGACAGGCTTCTCACTATTTGGCCCTACGAGCAGTACTTC,CASSPPDRLLTIWPYEQYF
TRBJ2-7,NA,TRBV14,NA,TGTGCCAGCAGCCGAATACGAGAACAAAGCTCCTACGAGCAGTACTTC,CASSRIREQSSYEQYF
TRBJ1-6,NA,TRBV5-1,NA,TGCGCCAGCAGCGACCGGGGGGCCGGGGGTCCTAATTCACCCCTCCACTTT,CASSDRGAGGPNSPLHF
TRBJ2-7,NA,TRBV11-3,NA,TGTGCCAGCAGCCCACATGAGCGGCTCGAGCAGTACTTC,CASSPHERLEQYF
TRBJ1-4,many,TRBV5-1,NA,TGCGCCAGCAGCTTCGGGGACATTAATGAAAAACTGTTTTTT,CASSFGDINEKLFF
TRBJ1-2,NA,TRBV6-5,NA,TGTGCCAGCAGTTACGGCGGGCGGAGGTATGGCTACACCTTC,CASSYGGRRYGYTF
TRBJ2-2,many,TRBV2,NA,TGTGCCAGCATGGCAGGGGCGGTCGGGGAGCTGTTTTTT,CASMAGAVGELFF
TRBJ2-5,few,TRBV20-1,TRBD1,TGCAGTGCTAGAGGGGCCGGGACAGGACAAGAGACCCAGTACTTC,CSARGAGTGQETQYF
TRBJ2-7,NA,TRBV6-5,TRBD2,TGTGCCAGCAGTTTAGCGGGAGCCCTCGGCGAGCAGTACTTC,CASSLAGALGEQYF
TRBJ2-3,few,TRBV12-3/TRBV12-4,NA,TGTGCCAGCAGTTTAGATGCCCGCGCGGATACGCAGTATTTT,CASSLDARADTQYF
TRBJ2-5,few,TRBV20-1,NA,TGCAGTGCTAGAGAGATTAACGAGGTAGAGGGGAAGACCCAGTACTTC,CSAREINEVEGKTQYF
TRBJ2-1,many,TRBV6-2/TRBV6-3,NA,TGTGCCAGCAGTTACGAGAGCTCCTACAATGAGCAGTTCTTC,CASSYESSYNEQFF
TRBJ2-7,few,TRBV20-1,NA,TGCAGTGTTAACGTGCGCTCCTACGAGCAGTACTTC,CSVNVRSYEQYF
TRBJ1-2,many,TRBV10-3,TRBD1,TGTGCCATCAACCCCAGTCGAGGGGGCGATGGCTACACCTTC,CAINPSRGGDGYTF
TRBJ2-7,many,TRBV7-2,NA,TGTGCCAGCAGCCCCTACCCGGGGGAGCAGTACTTC,CASSPYPGEQYF
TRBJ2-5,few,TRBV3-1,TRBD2,TGTGCCAGCAGCCGATGGACTAGCGAGCAAGAGACCCAGTACTTC,CASSRWTSEQETQYF
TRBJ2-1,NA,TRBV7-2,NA,TGTGCCAGCAGCTTAGATTCGATAATGCAGAATGAGCAGTTCTTC,CASSLDSIMQNEQFF
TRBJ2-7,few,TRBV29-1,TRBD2,TGCAGCGTTTGCCTAGCGGGATCGCTCGAGCAGTACTTC,CSVCLAGSLEQYF
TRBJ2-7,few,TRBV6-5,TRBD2,TGTGCCAGCAGTTACAGACCGACTAGCTCGGGAGAGCAGTACTTC,CASSYRPTSSGEQYF
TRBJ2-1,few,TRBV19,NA,TGTGCCAGTAGTATCGGCAGGGGTCTTAATGAGCAGTTCTTC,CASSIGRGLNEQFF
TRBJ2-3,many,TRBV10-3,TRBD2,TGTGCCATCAGTGAGCGACTAGCGGATACGCAGTATTTT,CAISERLADTQYF
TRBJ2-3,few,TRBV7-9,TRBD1,TGTGCCAGCAGCTTAGACGGACAGGACCAAGATACGCAGTATTTT,CASSLDGQDQDTQYF
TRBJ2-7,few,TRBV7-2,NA,TGTGCCAGCACCCCTGCGGGAGCAGGGGTCATGTGGGAGCAGTACTTC,CASTPAGAGVMWEQYF
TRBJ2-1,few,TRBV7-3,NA,TGTGCCAGCAGCTTACCGGAGGGCGATGAGCAGTTCTTC,CASSLPEGDEQFF
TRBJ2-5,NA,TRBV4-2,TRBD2,TGTGCCAGCAGCCCAAGTAGCGGGGCGTACCAAGAGACCCAGTACTTC,CASSPSSGAYQETQYF
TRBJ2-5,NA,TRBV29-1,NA,TGCAGCGTTCCCTGGGGTAGTTTGAAGACCCAGTACTTC,CSVPWGSLKTQYF
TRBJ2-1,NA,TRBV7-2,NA,TGTGCCAGCAGCTTAGCGCTATTTCCCTCGGTAGGCCACAATGAGCAGTTCTTC,CASSLALFPSVGHNEQFF
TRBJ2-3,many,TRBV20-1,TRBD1,TGCAGTGCCGACCCCCAGGGGGGCACAGATACGCAGTATTTT,CSADPQGGTDTQYF
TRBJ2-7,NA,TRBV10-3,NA,TGTGCCATCAGTGAGCCAGGGCAGTACTCCTACGAGCAGTACTTC,CAISEPGQYSYEQYF
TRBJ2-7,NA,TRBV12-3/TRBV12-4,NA,TGTGCCAGCAGGGTGGGGGGACGGTTGTACGAGCAGTACTTC,CASRVGGRLYEQYF
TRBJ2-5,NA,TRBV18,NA,TGTGCCAGCTCACCACCGATCGGGGAGACCCAGTACTTC,CASSPPIGETQYF
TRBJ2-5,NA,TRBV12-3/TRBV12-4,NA,TGTGCCAGCGGGCGATTGGAGACCCAGTACTTC,CASGRLETQYF
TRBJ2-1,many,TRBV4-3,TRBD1,TGCGCCAGCAGCCAAGATTCCGCGACAGGGTTCTCCTACAATGAGCAGTTCTTC,CASSQDSATGFSYNEQFF
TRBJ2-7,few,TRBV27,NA,TGTGCCAGCATCCTCGGGACCGGGAGCTCCTACGAGCAGTACTTC,CASILGTGSSYEQYF
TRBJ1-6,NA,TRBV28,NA,TGTGCCAGCAGTTTATCTAGGGGCAATAATTCACCCCTCCACTTT,CASSLSRGNNSPLHF